This T cell receptor (beta chain) appears in the sequencing data of a study of blood T cell repertoires in COVID-19. The wider study: Both acute and convalescent COVID-19 samples were obtained from the United States, Italy and Spain. T cells, B-cell-depleted T cells, or PBMCs provided the cDNA or gDNA that served as material.

This CDR3 is built from 16 residues. V was pared by 0 bases and J by 3 bases, with 16 bases between. Germline-derived CDR1 and CDR2 are SGHNT and YYREEE (reference sequence). In the original workflow: By means of reference gene primer amplification, nucleated cell counts were estimated. The protocol was immunoSEQ multiplex PCR, while the TCRdb copy is restricted to in-frame clones and leaves out a portion. From that table come the V and J calls and clone size; the DNA was used to work out D and trimming. The sample lists roughly 150,000 clones; 70% to 90% were seen once. Material for sequencing was peripheral blood. The clonotype originates from a man in his fifties who had recovered from COVID-19. The chain has TRBV5-4 and TRBJ2-7, with TRBD2 as a possible D gene (7 bases). CDR3 protein: CASSLGGGRSRYEQYF. Written as DNA, the CDR3 is TGTGCCAGCAGCTTGGGGGGGGGCAGGTCGCGCTACGAGCAGTACTTC.